The 15 T cell receptor beta chains below all came from one sample that was sequenced in a study of T-cell memory formation after mild COVID-19. Each CDR3 protein gets one entry after TCRdb re-called the 5' RACE reads with MiXCR. Of 300,000 to 350,000 distinct CDR3 sequences in the sample, 15% to 20% were seen once. The sample comprised PBMCs or a T cell subset sorted from them (not recorded which). The receptor source for this set is a man aged 18 to 29 who had mild COVID-19 (a few samples of this study predate the infection). Cell type and time point are not known.

In nucleotides, the CDR3 is TGTGCCAGCTGTTGGGGGAGAAACACCGGGGAGCTGTTTTTT. This codes for CASCWGRNTGELFF. This chain joins TRBV6-5 and TRBJ2-2; D may be TRBD1 or TRBD2 (5 bases each). The CDR3 covers 14 residues. Trimming removed 8 bases at V and 2 bases at J, with 12 bases between. Germline V lookup: CDR1 MNHEY, CDR2 SVGAGI.

This clonotype was observed a handful of times. V and J are TRBV6-2 or TRBV6-3 and TRBJ2-7, with 8 bases matching TRBD1. Trimming removed 6 bases from V and 2 bases from J; junction bases left unmatched: 6. Germline lookup yields CDR1 MNHEY and CDR2 SVGEGT. This CDR3 has 14 amino acids. The CDR3 region is CASSRAGGTYEQYF. The CDR3 coding sequence is TGTGCCAGCAGCCGGGCAGGGGGCACCTACGAGCAGTACTTC.

The chain carries TRBV27 and TRBJ1-6; D call uncertain. The CDR3 has 12 residues. The germline CDR1 and CDR2 sequences are MNHEY and SMNVEV (reference sequence). Trimming removed 2 bases at V and 13 bases at J, with 9 bases between. CDR3 DNA: TGTGCCAGCAGTTTAGGAGGGCGGCCCCTCCACTTT. It yields the protein CASSLGGRPLHF.

This clonotype has only a few counts. The chain uses TRBV5-1 and TRBJ2-2; TRBD2 agrees at 7 bases. Unmatched junction bases numbered 6, after V lost 4 bases and J lost 0 bases. Per germline, CDR1 SGHRS and CDR2 YFSETQ. The CDR3 is 16 residues long. The CDR3 coding sequence is TGCGCCAGCAGCAGTGGGCTAGCGGCGAACACCGGGGAGCTGTTTTTT. This gives the protein CASSSGLAANTGELFF.

This clonotype was seen a few times. The rearrangement joins TRBV6-6 to TRBJ2-2; 10 bases are a match to TRBD2. This CDR3 region has 18 residues. V dropped 2 bases and J dropped 3; count of bases not matched to a gene: 9. CDR1 is MNHNY and CDR2 is SVGAGI in the germline V gene (reference sequence). DNA for the CDR3: TGTGCCAGCAGTTACGGTCTAGCGGGGGATTGGGACACCGGGGAGCTGTTTTTT. It specifies CASSYGLAGDWDTGELFF.

The chain carries TRBV5-1 and TRBJ2-1, with D hard to call. Deletions cut 2 bases from V and 8 bases from J, with 17 bases between. Germline V CDR1 and CDR2: SGHRS, YFSETQ. This CDR3 has 15 residues. CDR3 sequence reads: CASSLGAVLWDEQFF. CDR3 bases: TGCGCCAGCAGCTTAGGTGCGGTGTTGTGGGATGAGCAGTTCTTC.

The V and J genes are TRBV29-1 and TRBJ2-5; D unresolved. The ends were cut back, 1 base at V and 1 base at J, with 4 bases in the middle. Germline loops: CDR1 SQVTM, CDR2 ANQGSEA. This CDR3 has 12 residues. The CDR3 region is CSVEGFQETQYF. The CDR3, as DNA: TGCAGCGTTGAAGGTTTCCAAGAGACCCAGTACTTC.

The table lists this clonotype with a few counts. V gene TRBV6-5 combines with J gene TRBJ2-2; 12 bases agree with TRBD2. Germline assignment: CDR1 MNHEY and CDR2 SVGAGI. There are 15 residues in the CDR3. Trimming cost V 6 bases and J 6 bases; bases outside gene matches: 5. The CDR3 region is CASSRLAGVPGELFF. CDR3 DNA sequence: TGTGCCAGCAGCCGACTAGCGGGGGTGCCCGGGGAGCTGTTTTTT.

This clonotype was seen only a few times. This chain links TRBV5-1 with TRBJ1-3; D not certain. V lost 0 bases and J lost 1, with 11 bases in between. The CDR3 has 16 amino acids. CDR1 and CDR2 (germline): SGHRS, YFSETQ. The CDR3 protein is CASSLGERLSGNTIYF. CDR3 nucleotides: TGCGCCAGCAGCTTGGGGGAGAGGTTGTCTGGAAACACCATATATTTT.

This clonotype came up a few times. The CDR3 here is CASSSQGSGQPQHF. As DNA, the CDR3 is TGTGCCAGCAGCTCACAGGGGTCGGGTCAGCCCCAGCATTTT. The chain is built from TRBV7-9 and TRBJ1-5; 7 nucleotides match TRBD1. The CDR3 extends over 14 amino acids. The germline V gene encodes CDR1 SEHNR and CDR2 FQNEAQ (reference sequence). V shed 4 bases and J 6 bases; nucleotides not matched to a gene: 6.

In its sample, this clonotype was seen many times. The chain uses TRBV5-5 and TRBJ2-4; 9 bases are a match to TRBD1. The CDR3 consists of 16 residues. Germline V gene sequence: CDR1 SGHKS, CDR2 YYEKEE (reference sequence). The ends lost 4 bases at V and 6 bases at J; junction bases unmatched: 11. CDR3 DNA: TGTGCCAGCAGCGAGCCGGGACAGGGTTCCCTAAACATTCAGTACTTC. This sequence encodes CASSEPGQGSLNIQYF.

The chain is built from TRBV7-2 and TRBJ1-1, with D unresolved. Trimming cost V 5 bases and J 0 bases, with 10 bases left between them. The germline CDR1 and CDR2 sequences are SGHTA and FQGNSA. There are 14 residues in the CDR3. CDR3 amino acids: CASSIGSMNTEAFF. CDR3 in DNA: TGTGCCAGCAGCATTGGGAGTATGAACACTGAAGCTTTCTTT.

Many counts were recorded for this clonotype. V gene TRBV7-9 combines with J gene TRBJ1-1, with D possibly being TRBD1 (5 bases). Trimming removed 2 bases at V and 4 bases at J, with 8 bases between. The CDR3 runs 13 residues. In germline, CDR1 is SEHNR, CDR2 FQNEAQ (reference sequence). CDR3 amino acids: CASSLYGGTEAFF. The CDR3 DNA reads TGTGCCAGCAGCTTATACGGGGGCACTGAAGCTTTCTTT.

This chain connects TRBV7-2 to TRBJ1-6; 9 bases line up with TRBD1. Unmatched junction bases numbered 10, after V lost 3 bases and J lost 4 bases. Germline CDR1 reads SGHTA; CDR2 reads FQGNSA. The CDR3 runs 18 residues. DNA of the CDR3: TGTGCCAGCAGCTTGGCTCTATTAGGACAGGGGTATAATTCACCCCTCCACTTT. Its protein is CASSLALLGQGYNSPLHF.

V is TRBV30 and J is TRBJ2-1, with 9 bases matching TRBD2. The CDR3 covers 13 residues. CDR1 GTSNPN and CDR2 SVGIG come from the germline V gene (reference sequence). The trim removed 4 bases at V and 9 bases at J, leaving 7 bases unmatched. The CDR3 region has the DNA TGTGCCTGGAAGCTAGCGGGGATAACTGAGCAGTTCTTC. Translation gives CAWKLAGITEQFF.